This paragraph reports one T cell receptor beta chain. Its antigen target is currently unknown. No much larger clonotype is one base removed from it; base qualities were not supplied. The data belong to a study of radiotherapy plus CTLA-4 blockade in lung cancer (dated by TCRdb to the late 2010s). For context, the study as a whole: Among enrolled patients, about 17% had an objective response and roughly 33% reached disease control. The full study reports these points: After treatment with radiotherapy and ipilimumab, TCR clones that came from tumors expanded in the peripheral blood. The strongest predictors of response, as reported, were early dynamic changes in blood T cell clones along with a rise in serum interferon-beta after radiation.

V is pared back by 3 bases and J by 0 bases, with 15 bases lying between the germline termini. Including the terminal cysteine and phenylalanine, the CDR3 comprises 16 residues. Only the CDR3 DNA is retained, 48 bases long and in frame from the first base. From a lookup of the germline V gene, CDR1 and CDR2 are SGDLS and YYNGEE. The library was obtained by the immunoSEQ multiplex PCR assay. As stored in TCRdb, this immuneACCESS dataset retains in-frame rearrangements with V and J assigned. A fraction of the clones does not appear; measured against another copy, unresolved V genes explain less than half of the discrepancy, and the remainder lacks a known reason. The sample table records fewer than 75,000 clones; roughly 91% of these occur just once. The ten largest clones add up to about 38% of the sample. In this study, focal radiation therapy paired with CTLA-4 blockade (ipilimumab) was tested in patients who had chemo-refractory metastatic non-small-cell lung cancer.

The sequence was collected from a human donor with non-small cell lung cancer that progressed on radiotherapy plus ipilimumab. The chain couples TRBV9 to TRBJ1-1, with the D gene too uncertain to name. This material consisted of peripheral blood, taken from a patient treated with radiotherapy plus ipilimumab. CDR3 sequence: CASSATLAEMNTEAFF. The bases read TGTGCCAGCAGCGCGACGTTGGCAGAAATGAACACTGAAGCTTTCTTT.